The subject of this entry is one TCR beta chain. In germline, CDR1 is KGHSH, CDR2 LQKENI. The V segment lost 3 bases and the J segment 3 bases; nucleotides outside the gene matches: 9. CDR3 length: 16 amino acids. The sample comes from a study of PD-L1 blockade in urothelial cancer. Sample time point: pretreatment peripheral blood. TCRdb's table, derived via immunoSEQ multiplex PCR, lists solely in-frame clones and lacks some. The sample has about 47,000 clones; around 84% are singletons. The sequences come from PBMCs, collected around atezolizumab (anti-PD-L1) treatment. The source is a man in his 60s with urothelial cancer. V is TRBV18 and J is TRBJ2-7; 9 positions match TRBD1. CDR3 sequence (DNA): TGTGCCAGCTCACCTGGGGACAGGGACAGTAACTACGAGCAGTACTTC. As protein: CASSPGDRDSNYEQYF.